This TCR beta chain was sequenced in a study of regulatory T cells in long-lasting Graves disease. Time point noted: newly diagnosed GD, antithyroid drugs for less than 3 months. The TCR library was made from RNA extracted from PBMCs. This clonotype was observed a handful of times. The germline V gene has CDR1 DFQATT and CDR2 SNEGSKA (reference sequence). The V end was cut by 1 base, the J end by 2 bases, with 17 bases between. The CDR3 extends over 16 amino acids. The TCR beta library used iRepertoire HTBI primers with Arm-PCR amplification of CDR3. TCRdb re-called the multiplex PCR reads with MiXCR, one entry per CDR3 protein. The table records about 400,000 distinct CDR3 sequences, 15% to 20% of them present only once. This same sample was also taken into another study, of T cells in Graves' hyperthyroidism and ophthalmopathy. That paper notes: An initial round of RT-PCR targeting the TCR CDR3 relied on the HTBI primer set. Blood also carried most thyroid clonotypes expanded above 0.001.

The material was peripheral blood mononuclear cells (PBMCs), obtained at new diagnosis, from a patient treated with antithyroid drugs. This TCR derives from a young woman with Graves disease. The rearrangement links TRBV20-1 to TRBJ2-5; D tentatively fits TRBD1 or TRBD2 (7 bases each). Written as DNA, the CDR3 is TGCAGTGCTAGAGGGACCCACAGGGGACTACAAGAGACCCAGTACTTC. Its translation is CSARGTHRGLQETQYF.